The TCR beta chain described here comes from a study of blood T cells in healthy people across ages. Turning to the study itself: Capturing about one barcoded beta molecule per two T cells was achieved by template switching.

With 5 bases clipped from V and 0 bases from J, the junction kept 5 bases outside the gene matches. The CDR3 length is 15 residues. Germline CDR1 and CDR2: SQVTM and ANQGSEA. Next came a second PCR, run for about 7 to 12 cycles, which used a sample-barcoded 5' primer along with a J-beta primer mix. A single record per CDR3 protein comes from TCRdb applying MiXCR to the 5' RACE reads. The sample includes around 1,900,000 distinct CDR3 sequences, around 42% of them seen just once. Total RNA was extracted at no less than 6 micrograms per sample. The sample was blood. This clonotype was sampled from a human donor in good health. The genes are TRBV29-1 and TRBJ2-3, with 10 positions matching TRBD1. The CDR3 sequence: CSVSLGQGSTDTQYF. The CDR3 nucleotides read TGCAGCGTTTCCTTGGGACAGGGGAGCACAGATACGCAGTATTTT.